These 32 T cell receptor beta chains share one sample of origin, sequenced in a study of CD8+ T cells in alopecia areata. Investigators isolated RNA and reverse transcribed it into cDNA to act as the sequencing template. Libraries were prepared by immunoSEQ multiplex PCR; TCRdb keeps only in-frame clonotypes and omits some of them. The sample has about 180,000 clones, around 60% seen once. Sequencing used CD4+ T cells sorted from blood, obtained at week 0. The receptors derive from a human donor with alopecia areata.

CDR3 nucleotides: TGTGCCAGTAGCCCGACAAGGGCCAACGTCCTGACTTTC. This sequence encodes CASSPTRANVLTF. The genes are TRBV19 and TRBJ2-6; D not certain. The length of the CDR3 is 13 residues. Germline values: CDR1 LNHDA, CDR2 SQIVND (reference sequence). The ends were cut back, 6 bases at V and 5 bases at J, with 8 bases in the middle.

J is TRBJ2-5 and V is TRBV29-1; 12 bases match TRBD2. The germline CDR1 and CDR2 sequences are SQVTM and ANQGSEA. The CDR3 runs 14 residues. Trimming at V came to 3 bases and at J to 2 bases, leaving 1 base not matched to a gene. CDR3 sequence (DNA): TGCAGCGTTGACGGGACTAGCGGGCAAGAGACCCAGTACTTC. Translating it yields CSVDGTSGQETQYF. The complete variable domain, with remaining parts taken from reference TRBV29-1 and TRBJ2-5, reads SAVISQKPSRDICQRGTSLTIQCQVDSQVTMMFWYRQQPGQSLTLIATANQGSEATYESGFVIDKFPISRPNLTFSTLTVSNMSPEDSSIYLCSVDGTSGQETQYFGPGTRLLVL.

The CDR3 coding sequence is TGCAGCGTTGAAGGCCGGGGACAGGGGAAATATGGCTACACCTTC. This gives the protein CSVEGRGQGKYGYTF. This chain uses TRBV29-1 with TRBJ1-2; TRBD1 matches 10 bases. There are 15 residues in the CDR3. The germline CDR1 and CDR2 sequences are SQVTM and ANQGSEA. V lost 1 base to trimming and J lost 5 bases; unmatched junction nucleotides: 7.

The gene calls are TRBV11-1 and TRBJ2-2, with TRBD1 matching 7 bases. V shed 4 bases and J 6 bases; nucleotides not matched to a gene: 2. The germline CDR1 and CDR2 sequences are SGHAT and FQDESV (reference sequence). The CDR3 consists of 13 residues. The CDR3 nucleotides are TGTGCCAGCAGCTCCGACAGGGCCGGGGAGCTGTTTTTT. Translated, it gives CASSSDRAGELFF.

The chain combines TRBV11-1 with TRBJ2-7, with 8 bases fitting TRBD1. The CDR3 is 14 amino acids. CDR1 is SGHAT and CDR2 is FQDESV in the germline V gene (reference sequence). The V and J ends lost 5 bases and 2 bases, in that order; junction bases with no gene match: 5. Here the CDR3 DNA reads TGTGCCAGCAGCAAGACAGGGGACCCCTACGAGCAGTACTTC. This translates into CASSKTGDPYEQYF. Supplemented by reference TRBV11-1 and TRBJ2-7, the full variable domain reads EAEVAQSPRYKITEKSQAVAFWCDPISGHATLYWYRQILGQGPELLVQFQDESVVDDSQLPKDRFSAERLKGVDSTLKIQPAELGDSAMYLCASSKTGDPYEQYFGPGTRLTVT.

DNA for the CDR3: TGTGCCAGCAGCCTGGACAGGCAAGAGACCCAGTACTTC. Protein sequence: CASSLDRQETQYF. V and J are TRBV11-2 and TRBJ2-5; TRBD1 aligns across 7 bases. The ends lost 5 bases at V and 2 bases at J; junction bases unmatched: 2. CDR1 and CDR2 (germline): SGHAT, FQNNGV. The CDR3 runs to 13 residues.

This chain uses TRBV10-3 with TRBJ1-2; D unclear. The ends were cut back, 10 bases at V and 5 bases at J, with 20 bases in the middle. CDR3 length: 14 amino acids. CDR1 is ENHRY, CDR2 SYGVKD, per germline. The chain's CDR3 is CASRVAGDLYGYTF. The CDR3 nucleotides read TGTGCCAGCCGTGTAGCTGGGGATCTTTATGGCTACACCTTC.

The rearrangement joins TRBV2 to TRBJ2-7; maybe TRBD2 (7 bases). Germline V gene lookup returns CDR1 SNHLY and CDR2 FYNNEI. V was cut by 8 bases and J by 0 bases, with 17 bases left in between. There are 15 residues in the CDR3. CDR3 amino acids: CASRSGGPTSYEQYF. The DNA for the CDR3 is TGTGCCAGCCGTTCGGGGGGCCCTACCTCCTACGAGCAGTACTTC.

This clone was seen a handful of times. This CDR3 reads CASSFGTGVGANVLTF. The CDR3 nucleotides read TGCGCCAGCAGCTTCGGGACAGGGGTTGGGGCCAACGTCCTGACTTTC. The chain couples TRBV5-1 to TRBJ2-6, with 10 bases aligning to TRBD1. Germline V CDR1 and CDR2: SGHRS, YFSETQ. This CDR3 region has 16 residues. Trimming removed 2 bases from V and 3 bases from J; junction bases left unmatched: 2.

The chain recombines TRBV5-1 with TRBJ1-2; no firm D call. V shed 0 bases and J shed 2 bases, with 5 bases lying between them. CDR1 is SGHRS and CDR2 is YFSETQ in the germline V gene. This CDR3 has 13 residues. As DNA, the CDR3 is TGCGCCAGCAGCTTGGCACAGAACTATGGCTACACCTTC. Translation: CASSLAQNYGYTF.

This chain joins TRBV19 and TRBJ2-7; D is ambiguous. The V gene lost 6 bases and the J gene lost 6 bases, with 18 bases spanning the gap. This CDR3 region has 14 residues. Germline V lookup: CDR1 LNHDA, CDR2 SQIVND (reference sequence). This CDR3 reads CASRFQSDRGEQYF. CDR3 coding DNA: TGTGCCAGTAGATTCCAGAGCGATCGAGGCGAGCAGTACTTC.

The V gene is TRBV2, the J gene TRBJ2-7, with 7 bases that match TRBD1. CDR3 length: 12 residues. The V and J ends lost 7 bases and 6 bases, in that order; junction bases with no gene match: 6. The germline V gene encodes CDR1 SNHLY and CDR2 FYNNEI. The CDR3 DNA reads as TGTGCCAGCAAGGGGCCAGGGGGCGAGCAGTACTTC. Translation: CASKGPGGEQYF.

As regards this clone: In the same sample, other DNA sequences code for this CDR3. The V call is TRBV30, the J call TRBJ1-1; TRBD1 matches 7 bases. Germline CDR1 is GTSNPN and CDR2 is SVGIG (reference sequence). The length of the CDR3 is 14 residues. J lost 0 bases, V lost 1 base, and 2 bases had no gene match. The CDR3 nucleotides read TGTGCCTGGAGTGAGGGACAGTTGAACACTGAAGCTTTCTTT. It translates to CAWSEGQLNTEAFF.

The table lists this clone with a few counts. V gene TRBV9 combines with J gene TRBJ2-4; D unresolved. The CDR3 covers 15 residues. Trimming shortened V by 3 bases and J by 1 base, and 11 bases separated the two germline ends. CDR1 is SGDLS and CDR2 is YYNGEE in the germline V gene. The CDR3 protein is CASSASSGAKNIQYF. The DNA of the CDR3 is TGTGCCAGCAGCGCCAGTAGTGGGGCCAAAAACATTCAGTACTTC.

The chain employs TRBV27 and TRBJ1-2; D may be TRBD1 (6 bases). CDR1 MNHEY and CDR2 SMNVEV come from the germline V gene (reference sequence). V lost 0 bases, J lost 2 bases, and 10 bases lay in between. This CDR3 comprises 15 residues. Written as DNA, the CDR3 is TGTGCCAGCAGTTTATCTGGTACAGGGAACTATGGCTACACCTTC. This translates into CASSLSGTGNYGYTF.

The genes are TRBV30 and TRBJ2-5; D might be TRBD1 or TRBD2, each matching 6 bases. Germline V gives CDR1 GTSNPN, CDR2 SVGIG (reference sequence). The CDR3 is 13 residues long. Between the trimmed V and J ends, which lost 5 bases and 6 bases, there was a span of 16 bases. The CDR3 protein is CAWELGGGQTQYF. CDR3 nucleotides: TGTGCCTGGGAACTAGGGGGAGGACAGACCCAGTACTTC.

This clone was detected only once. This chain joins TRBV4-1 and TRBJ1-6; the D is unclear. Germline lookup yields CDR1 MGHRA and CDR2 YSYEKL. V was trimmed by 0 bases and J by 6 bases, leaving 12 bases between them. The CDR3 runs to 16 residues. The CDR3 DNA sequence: TGCGCCAGCAGCCAAGAAAACGATGGCCCTAATTCACCCCTCCACTTT. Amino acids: CASSQENDGPNSPLHF.

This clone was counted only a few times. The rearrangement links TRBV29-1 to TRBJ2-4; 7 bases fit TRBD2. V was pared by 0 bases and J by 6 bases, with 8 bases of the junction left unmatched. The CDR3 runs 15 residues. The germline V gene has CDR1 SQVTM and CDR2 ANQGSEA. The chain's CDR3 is CSVEDIGGSRNIQYF. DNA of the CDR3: TGCAGCGTTGAAGATATCGGGGGGTCGCGAAACATTCAGTACTTC.

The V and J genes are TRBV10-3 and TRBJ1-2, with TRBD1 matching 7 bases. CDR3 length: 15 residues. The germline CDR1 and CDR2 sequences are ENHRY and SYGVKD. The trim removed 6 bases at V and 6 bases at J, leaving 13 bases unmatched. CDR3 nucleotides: TGTGCCATCAGCAACACAGGGGCGGTATCCCATGGCTACACCTTC. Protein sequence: CAISNTGAVSHGYTF.

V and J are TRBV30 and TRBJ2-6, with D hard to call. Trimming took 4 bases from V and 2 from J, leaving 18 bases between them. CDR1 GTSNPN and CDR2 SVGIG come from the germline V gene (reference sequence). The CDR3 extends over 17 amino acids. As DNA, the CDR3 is TGTGCCTGGATCCGTGGGGTACTCGGGCCTGGGGCCAACGTCCTGACTTTC. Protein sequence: CAWIRGVLGPGANVLTF.

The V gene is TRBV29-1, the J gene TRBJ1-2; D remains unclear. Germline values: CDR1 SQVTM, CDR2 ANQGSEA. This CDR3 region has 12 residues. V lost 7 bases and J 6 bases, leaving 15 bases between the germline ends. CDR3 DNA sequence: TGCAGCGCGGAATGGGGTTGGGATGGCTACACCTTC. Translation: CSAEWGWDGYTF. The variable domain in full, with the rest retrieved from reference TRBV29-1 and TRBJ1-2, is SAVISQKPSRDICQRGTSLTIQCQVDSQVTMMFWYRQQPGQSLTLIATANQGSEATYESGFVIDKFPISRPNLTFSTLTVSNMSPEDSSIYLCSAEWGWDGYTFGSGTRLTVV.

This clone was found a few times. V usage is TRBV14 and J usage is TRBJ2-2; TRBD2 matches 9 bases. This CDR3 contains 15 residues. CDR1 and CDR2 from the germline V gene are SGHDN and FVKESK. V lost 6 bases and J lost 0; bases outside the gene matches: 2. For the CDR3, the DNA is TGTGCCAGCAGGATAGCGGGAGCGAACACCGGGGAGCTGTTTTTT. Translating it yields CASRIAGANTGELFF.

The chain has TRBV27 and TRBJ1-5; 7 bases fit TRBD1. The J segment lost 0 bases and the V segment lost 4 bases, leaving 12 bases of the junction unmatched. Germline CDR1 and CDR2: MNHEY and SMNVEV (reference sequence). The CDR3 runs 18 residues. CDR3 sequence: CASSSRGRGGYSNQPQHF. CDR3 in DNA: TGTGCCAGCAGTTCCCGCGGACGAGGGGGCTATAGCAATCAGCCCCAGCATTTT.

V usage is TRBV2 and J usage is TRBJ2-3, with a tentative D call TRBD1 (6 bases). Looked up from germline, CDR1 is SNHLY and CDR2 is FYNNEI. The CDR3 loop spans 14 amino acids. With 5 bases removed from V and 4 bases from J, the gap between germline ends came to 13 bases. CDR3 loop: CASSPQPGADTQYF. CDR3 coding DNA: TGTGCCAGCAGTCCCCAACCAGGGGCAGATACGCAGTATTTT.

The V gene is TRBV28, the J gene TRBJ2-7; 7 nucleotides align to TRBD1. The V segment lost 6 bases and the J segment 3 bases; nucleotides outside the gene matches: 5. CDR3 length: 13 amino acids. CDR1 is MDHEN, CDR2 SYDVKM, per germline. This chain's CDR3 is CASRGQFFYEQYF. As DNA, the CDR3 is TGTGCCAGCAGGGGACAGTTTTTCTACGAGCAGTACTTC. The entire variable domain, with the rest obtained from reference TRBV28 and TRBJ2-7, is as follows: DVKVTQSSRYLVKRTGEKVFLECVQDMDHENMFWYRQDPGLGLRLIYFSYDVKMKEKGDIPEGYSVSREKKERFSLILESASTNQTSMYLCASRGQFFYEQYFGPGTRLTVT.

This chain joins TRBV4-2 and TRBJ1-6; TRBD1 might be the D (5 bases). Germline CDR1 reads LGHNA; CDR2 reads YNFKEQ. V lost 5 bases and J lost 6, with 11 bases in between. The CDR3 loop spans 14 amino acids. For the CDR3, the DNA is TGTGCCAGCAGCTCGACGGGGGGTAATTCACCCCTCCACTTT. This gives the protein CASSSTGGNSPLHF.

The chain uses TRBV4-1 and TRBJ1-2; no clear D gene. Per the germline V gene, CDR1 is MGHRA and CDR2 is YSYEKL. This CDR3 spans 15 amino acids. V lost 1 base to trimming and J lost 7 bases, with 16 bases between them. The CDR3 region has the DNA TGCGCCAGCAGCCAAGGTTCCCTCGGCGTCAGTGGCTACACCTTC. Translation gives CASSQGSLGVSGYTF.

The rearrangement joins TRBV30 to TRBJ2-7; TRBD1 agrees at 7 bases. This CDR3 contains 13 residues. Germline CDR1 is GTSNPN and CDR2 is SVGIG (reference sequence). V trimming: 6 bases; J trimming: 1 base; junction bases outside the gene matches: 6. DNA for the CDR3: TGTGCCTGCACAGGGGACGGGTCCTACGAGCAGTACTTC. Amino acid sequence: CACTGDGSYEQYF.

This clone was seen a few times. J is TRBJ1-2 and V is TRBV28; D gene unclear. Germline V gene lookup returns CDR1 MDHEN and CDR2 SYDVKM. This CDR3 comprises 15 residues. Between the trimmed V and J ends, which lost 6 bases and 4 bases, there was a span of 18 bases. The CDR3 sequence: CASSLDWRTSYGYTF. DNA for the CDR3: TGTGCCAGCAGCCTCGACTGGCGTACCTCCTATGGCTACACCTTC.

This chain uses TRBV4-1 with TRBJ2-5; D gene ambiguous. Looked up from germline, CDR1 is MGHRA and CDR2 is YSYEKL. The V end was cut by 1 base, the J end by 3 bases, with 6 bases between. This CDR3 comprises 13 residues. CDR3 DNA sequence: TGCGCCAGCAGCCAAGGTGACGAAGAGACCCAGTACTTC. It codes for CASSQGDEETQYF.

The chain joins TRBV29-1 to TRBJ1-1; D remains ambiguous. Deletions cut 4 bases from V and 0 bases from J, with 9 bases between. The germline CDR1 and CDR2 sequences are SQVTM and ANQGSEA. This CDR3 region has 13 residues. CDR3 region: CSVGWTVNTEAFF. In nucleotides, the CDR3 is TGCAGCGTTGGGTGGACGGTGAACACTGAAGCTTTCTTT.

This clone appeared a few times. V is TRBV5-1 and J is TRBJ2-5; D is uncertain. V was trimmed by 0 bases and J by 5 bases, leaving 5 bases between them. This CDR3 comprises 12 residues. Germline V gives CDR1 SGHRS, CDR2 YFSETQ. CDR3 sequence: CASSLASETQYF. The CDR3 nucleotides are TGCGCCAGCAGCTTGGCCTCGGAGACCCAGTACTTC.